Included here is one TCR beta chain sequence, with context. CDR1 SEHNR and CDR2 FQNEAQ come from the germline V gene (reference sequence). The CDR3 loop spans 14 amino acids. The V end lost 4 bases, the J end lost 1 base, and 9 bases lay between the germline ends. The data are from a study of CD8+CD57+ T cells in acquired aplastic anemia. The template for TCR beta VDJ and CDR3 sequence profiling was genomic DNA. TCRdb itself ran the reads through MiXCR, one entry per CDR3 protein. The table includes 150,000 to 200,000 distinct CDR3 sequences, about three fifths detected once. This clonotype was obtained from a human donor in good health. This chain connects TRBV7-9 to TRBJ2-3, with no clear D. Sequencing was done on a sample of sorted CD4+, CD8+, or CD8+CD57+ T cells (not recorded which) from PBMCs. The CDR3 region is CASSSPEGTDTQYF. As DNA, the CDR3 is TGTGCCAGCAGCTCCCCCGAAGGCACAGATACGCAGTATTTT.